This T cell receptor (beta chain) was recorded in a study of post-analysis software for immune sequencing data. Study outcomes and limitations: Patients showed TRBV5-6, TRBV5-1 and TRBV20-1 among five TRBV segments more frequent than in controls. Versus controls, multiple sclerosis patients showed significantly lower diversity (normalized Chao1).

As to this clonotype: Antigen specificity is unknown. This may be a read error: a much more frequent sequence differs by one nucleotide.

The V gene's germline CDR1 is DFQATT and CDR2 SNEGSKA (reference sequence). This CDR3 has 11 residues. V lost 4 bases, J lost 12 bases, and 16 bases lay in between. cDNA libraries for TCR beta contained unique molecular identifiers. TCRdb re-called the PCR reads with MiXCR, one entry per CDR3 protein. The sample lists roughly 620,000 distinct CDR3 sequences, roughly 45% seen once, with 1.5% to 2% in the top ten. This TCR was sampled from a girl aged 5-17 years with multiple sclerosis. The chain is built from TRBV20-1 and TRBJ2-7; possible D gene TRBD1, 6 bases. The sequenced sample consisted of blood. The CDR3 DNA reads TGCAGTGCTACCTCAGGGGAGACCCCGTACTTC. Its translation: CSATSGETPYF.